The clone carrying this T cell receptor beta chain came up many times. The antigen is undetermined. Looked up from germline, CDR1 is SGHAT and CDR2 is FQDESV (reference sequence). The CDR3 contains 18 residues. Trimming took 4 bases from V and 2 from J; bases not matched to a gene: 13. RNA transcripts were the template for amplifying TCR beta CDR3 regions. HTBI primers drove first-round RT-PCR of the TCR CDR3. One entry per CDR3 protein, called by TCRdb with MiXCR from the multiplex PCR reads. Among about 770,000 distinct CDR3 sequences listed, around 19% were seen once. The entry originates in a study of T cells in Graves' hyperthyroidism and ophthalmopathy. Points from the study as a whole: Researchers found most expanded thyroid clonotypes above 0.001 in blood as well. A 13 V-J signature model discriminated ophthalmopathy versus stable hyperthyroidism.

The clonotype originates from a woman between 50 and 59 years old with Graves' hyperthyroidism that later progressed to Graves' ophthalmopathy. Sample: blood. This sequence joins TRBV11-1 and TRBJ1-5; TRBD1 matches 8 bases. CDR3 amino acids: CASSSEDRALSRNQPQHF. CDR3 nucleotides: TGTGCCAGCAGCTCGGAGGACAGGGCCCTTTCCCGCAATCAGCCCCAGCATTTT.